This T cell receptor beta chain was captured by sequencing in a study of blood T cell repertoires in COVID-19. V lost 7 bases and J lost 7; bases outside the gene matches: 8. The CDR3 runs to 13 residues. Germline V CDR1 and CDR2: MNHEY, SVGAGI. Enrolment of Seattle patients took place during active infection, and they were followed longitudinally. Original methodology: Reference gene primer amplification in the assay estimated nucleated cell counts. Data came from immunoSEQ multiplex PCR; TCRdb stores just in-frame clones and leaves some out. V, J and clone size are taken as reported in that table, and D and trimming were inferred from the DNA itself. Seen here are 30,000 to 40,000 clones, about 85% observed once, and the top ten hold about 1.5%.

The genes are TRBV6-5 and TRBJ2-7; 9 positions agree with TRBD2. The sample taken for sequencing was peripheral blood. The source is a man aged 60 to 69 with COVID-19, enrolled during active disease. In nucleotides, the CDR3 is TGTGCCAGCAAGAAAGCGGGAGGTGAAGAGCAGTACTTC. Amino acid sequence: CASKKAGGEEQYF.